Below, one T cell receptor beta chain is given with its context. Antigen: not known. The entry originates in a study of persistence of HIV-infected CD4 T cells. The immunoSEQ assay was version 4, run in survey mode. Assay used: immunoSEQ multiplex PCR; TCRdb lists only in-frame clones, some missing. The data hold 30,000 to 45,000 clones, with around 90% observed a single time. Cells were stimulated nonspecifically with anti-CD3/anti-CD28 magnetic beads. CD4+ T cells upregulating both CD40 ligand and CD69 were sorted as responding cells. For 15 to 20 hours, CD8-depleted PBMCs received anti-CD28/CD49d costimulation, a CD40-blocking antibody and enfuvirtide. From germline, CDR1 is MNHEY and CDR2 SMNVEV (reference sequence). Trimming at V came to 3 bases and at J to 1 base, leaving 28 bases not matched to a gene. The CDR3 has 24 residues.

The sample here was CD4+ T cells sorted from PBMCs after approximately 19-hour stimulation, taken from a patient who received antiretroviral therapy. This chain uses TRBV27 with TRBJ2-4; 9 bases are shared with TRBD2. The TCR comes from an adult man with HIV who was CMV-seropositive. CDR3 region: CASSLIWPGISGSSTKAAKNIQYF. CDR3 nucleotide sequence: TGTGCCAGCAGTTTGATCTGGCCAGGGATTAGCGGGAGCTCTACGAAGGCGGCCAAAAACATTCAGTACTTC.